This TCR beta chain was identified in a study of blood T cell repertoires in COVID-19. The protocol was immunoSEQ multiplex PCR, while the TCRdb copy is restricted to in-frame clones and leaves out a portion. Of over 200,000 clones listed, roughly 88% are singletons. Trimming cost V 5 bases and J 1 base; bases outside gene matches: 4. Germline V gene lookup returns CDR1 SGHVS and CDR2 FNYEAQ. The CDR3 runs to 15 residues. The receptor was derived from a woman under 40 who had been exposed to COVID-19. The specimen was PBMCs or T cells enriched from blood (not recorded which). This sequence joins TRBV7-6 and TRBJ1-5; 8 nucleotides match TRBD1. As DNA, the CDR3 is TGTGCCAGCAGCCTAACAGGGGGGAGCAATCAGCCCCAGCATTTT. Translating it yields CASSLTGGSNQPQHF.